This TCR beta chain was observed in a study of blood T cell repertoires in COVID-19. The wider study: Donors in the United States, Italy and Spain gave samples during acute or convalescent COVID-19. In each case, the material was cDNA or gDNA derived from T cells, B-cell-depleted T cells, or PBMCs.

The trim removed 6 bases at V and 15 bases at J, leaving 14 bases unmatched. CDR3 length: 13 residues. In the original processing: Cell counts per sample came from amplifying reference gene primers. Measured with immunoSEQ multiplex PCR; TCRdb has only the in-frame clones, and not every one. Clonal size and the V and J genes are those of that table, whereas D and trimming came from the DNA. Among some 47,000 clones listed, around 88% were seen once. This clone has only a few counts. This rearrangement joins TRBV12-3 or TRBV12-4 to TRBJ2-4; TRBD1 agrees at 7 bases. What was sequenced was peripheral blood. The receptor was isolated from a woman aged 55-70 years with acute or convalescent COVID-19. The CDR3 protein is CASRPALGTVAYF. CDR3 DNA sequence: TGTGCCAGCAGACCTGCCTTGGGGACAGTCGCGTACTTC.